Below are 30 T cell receptor beta chains sequenced from a single sample in a study. The data were produced by immunoSEQ multiplex PCR, yet TCRdb's version contains in-frame clones alone and is incomplete. The table has nearly 70,000 clones, roughly 93% seen once. The sample was PBMCs. These TCRs come from a man aged 40-49 years with rheumatoid arthritis.

J is TRBJ1-1 and V is TRBV14, with D possibly matching TRBD1 (6 bases). There are 15 residues in the CDR3. Germline V gene data show CDR1 as SGHDN and CDR2 as FVKESK. V was trimmed by 0 bases and J by 10 bases, leaving 18 bases between them. CDR3 bases: TGTGCCAGCAGCCAAGATGGCAGGGGAGGGTATGGAGCTTTCTTT. It encodes CASSQDGRGGYGAFF.

The J gene is TRBJ1-5, the V gene TRBV24-1; D perhaps matches TRBD1 (5 bases). The germline V and J ends were trimmed by 4 bases and 1 base, with 7 bases remaining between them. The CDR3 extends over 14 amino acids. From germline, CDR1 is KGHDR and CDR2 SFDVKD. Written as DNA, the CDR3 is TGTGCCACCAGTGACTGGGACAGCAATCAGCCCCAGCATTTT. Translated: CATSDWDSNQPQHF.

The J gene is TRBJ1-2, the V gene TRBV6-4, with TRBD1 matching 7 bases. CDR1 is MRHNA and CDR2 is SNTAGT in the germline V gene. V lost 5 bases and J lost 4; bases outside the gene matches: 4. The CDR3 extends over 13 amino acids. CDR3 in amino acids: CASSLQGTYGYTF. For the CDR3, the DNA is TGTGCCAGCAGTTTACAGGGGACCTATGGCTACACCTTC.

J is TRBJ2-7 and V is TRBV19; no clear D gene. V lost 1 base and J lost 3, with 10 bases in between. Germline V gives CDR1 LNHDA, CDR2 SQIVND (reference sequence). The CDR3 sequence is 14 residues long. The chain's CDR3 is CASSIGRQFYEQYF. CDR3 coding DNA: TGTGCCAGTAGTATAGGACGGCAGTTCTACGAGCAGTACTTC.

The rearrangement uses TRBV25-1 and TRBJ2-1, with D tentatively TRBD2 (5 bases). The CDR3 extends over 15 amino acids. Per the germline V gene, CDR1 is MGHDK and CDR2 is SYGVNS. The V gene lost 2 bases and the J gene lost 1 base, with 9 bases spanning the gap. DNA of the CDR3: TGTGCCAGCAGTGAAGCGGGCGGATCCTACAATGAGCAGTTCTTC. Translation: CASSEAGGSYNEQFF.

The chain combines TRBV9 with TRBJ1-6; D remains unclear. Trimming took 3 bases from V and 8 from J, leaving 21 bases between them. The CDR3 spans 17 residues. Germline V gene sequence: CDR1 SGDLS, CDR2 YYNGEE. CDR3 DNA sequence: TGTGCCAGCAGCGACCGATCGGAAATGGATGGAGATTCACCCCTCCACTTT. Its protein product is CASSDRSEMDGDSPLHF.

This clone was seen just once. V and J are TRBV5-8 and TRBJ1-5, with unresolved D. The length of the CDR3 is 17 residues. Trimming cost V 0 bases and J 0 bases, with 13 bases left between them. CDR1 and CDR2 (germline): SGHTS, YDEGEE. In DNA, the CDR3 is TGTGCCAGCAGCTTGGACACTCCTGGAAATAGCAATCAGCCCCAGCATTTT. Protein: CASSLDTPGNSNQPQHF.

This chain links TRBV16 with TRBJ1-2, with D possibly being TRBD1 (6 bases). The V gene's germline CDR1 is KGHSY and CDR2 FQNENV. Trimming cost V 6 bases and J 4 bases, with 12 bases left between them. There are 13 residues in the CDR3. The DNA for the CDR3 is TGTGCCAGCAGACAACAGGGTCCCTATGGCTACACCTTC. This codes for CASRQQGPYGYTF.

The chain joins TRBV24-1 to TRBJ1-2, with 10 positions matching TRBD1. Trimming cost V 4 bases and J 5 bases; bases outside gene matches: 6. Germline V gene data show CDR1 as KGHDR and CDR2 as SFDVKD. CDR3 size: 15 residues. Written as DNA, the CDR3 is TGTGCCACCAGTGACTCGGGACAGGGGATTTATGGCTACACCTTC. It encodes CATSDSGQGIYGYTF.

J is TRBJ2-5 and V is TRBV7-3, with D possibly being TRBD2 (6 bases). The germline V gene has CDR1 SGHTA and CDR2 FQGTGA. This CDR3 has 16 amino acids. V was cut by 1 base and J by 5 bases, with 17 bases left in between. The CDR3 spells CASSLIGGTPRETQYF. The CDR3 DNA reads as TGTGCCAGCAGCTTAATTGGCGGGACCCCCCGGGAGACCCAGTACTTC.

The V gene is TRBV7-2, the J gene TRBJ2-5; the D gene is possibly TRBD2 (6 bases). CDR1 is SGHTA, CDR2 FQGNSA, per germline. The CDR3 consists of 16 residues. V lost 0 bases, J lost 4 bases, and 15 bases lay in between. The CDR3 region is CASSLARGGLGETQYF. The CDR3 DNA reads as TGTGCCAGCAGCTTAGCGCGAGGAGGGTTGGGAGAGACCCAGTACTTC.

The rearrangement links TRBV7-3 to TRBJ2-1, with 7 bases lining up with TRBD1. With 5 bases clipped from V and 10 bases from J, the junction kept 2 bases outside the gene matches. The CDR3 consists of 11 residues. Per the germline V gene, CDR1 is SGHTA and CDR2 is FQGTGA. The CDR3 nucleotides read TGTGCCAGCAGCCAGACAGGGGAGCAGTTCTTC. Translation: CASSQTGEQFF.

The gene calls are TRBV6-4 and TRBJ1-1, with 9 nucleotides matching TRBD1. The junction had 3 bases not matched to a gene; V was cut back by 3 bases and J by 7 bases. The V gene's germline CDR1 is MRHNA and CDR2 SNTAGT. The CDR3 consists of 13 residues. This CDR3 is CASSDGQGYEAFF. The CDR3 DNA reads TGTGCCAGCAGTGATGGACAGGGGTATGAAGCTTTCTTT.

The chain couples TRBV10-1 to TRBJ2-4; TRBD2 aligns across 7 bases. Germline loops: CDR1 WNHNN, CDR2 SYGVQD (reference sequence). The trim removed 2 bases at V and 3 bases at J, leaving 1 base unmatched. The CDR3 has 14 amino acids. CDR3 residues: CASSEGGDKNIQYF. In DNA form, the CDR3 reads TGCGCCAGCAGTGAGGGGGGGGACAAAAACATTCAGTACTTC.

The chain joins TRBV30 to TRBJ2-1; no definite D call. V lost 2 bases and J lost 2, with 13 bases in between. CDR1 and CDR2 (germline): GTSNPN, SVGIG (reference sequence). The CDR3 totals 15 residues. In DNA, the CDR3 is TGTGCCTGGAGTCTGGACGGGTCGGCCTACAATGAGCAGTTCTTC. It yields the protein CAWSLDGSAYNEQFF.

This clone was counted a single time. The rearrangement uses TRBV6-5 and TRBJ2-7, with D tentatively TRBD2 (6 bases). The CDR3 is made up of 14 amino acids. V was pared by 2 bases and J by 2 bases, with 10 bases between. Germline values: CDR1 MNHEY, CDR2 SVGAGI. This chain's CDR3 is CASSYGTGAYEQYF. CDR3 nucleotide sequence: TGTGCCAGCAGTTACGGGACGGGAGCCTACGAGCAGTACTTC.

This chain links TRBV27 with TRBJ2-7, with a tentative D call TRBD1 (5 bases). V lost 2 bases and J 3 bases, leaving 17 bases between the germline ends. The CDR3 has 16 amino acids. Germline CDR1 MNHEY, CDR2 SMNVEV (reference sequence). The CDR3 DNA sequence: TGTGCCAGCAGTTTAGTTCCTCCCCAGGGATACTACGAGCAGTACTTC. It translates to CASSLVPPQGYYEQYF.

The rearrangement joins TRBV24-1 to TRBJ1-1, with TRBD1 identical over 8 bases. In germline, CDR1 is KGHDR, CDR2 SFDVKD. After removal of 5 bases from V and 10 bases from J, the junction contained 5 bases not matched to a gene. CDR3 size: 12 residues. This CDR3 is CATSGSTGGAFF. In DNA form, the CDR3 reads TGTGCCACCAGTGGATCAACAGGGGGAGCTTTCTTT.

The genes are TRBV28 and TRBJ2-2; 7 bases align to TRBD2. This CDR3 spans 15 amino acids. V was pared by 2 bases and J by 5 bases, with 5 bases of the junction left unmatched. From germline, CDR1 is MDHEN and CDR2 SYDVKM. CDR3 nucleotides: TGTGCCAGCAGTTTAGGACTAGGGGCGACCGGGGAGCTGTTTTTT. It translates to CASSLGLGATGELFF.

In its sample, this clone was seen once. The chain employs TRBV20-1 and TRBJ2-7; TRBD2 matches at 8 bases. Losses at the gene ends were 6 bases for V and 2 bases for J; bases not matched to a gene: 0. Germline loops: CDR1 DFQATT, CDR2 SNEGSKA (reference sequence). The CDR3 covers 11 residues. This CDR3 reads CSAGLAYEQYF. For the CDR3, the DNA is TGCAGTGCGGGACTAGCCTACGAGCAGTACTTC.

The chain combines TRBV3-1 (or the pseudogene TRBV3-2) with TRBJ1-5, with D unclear. Per the germline V gene, CDR1 is LGHDT and CDR2 is YNNKEL (reference sequence). This CDR3 is built from 15 residues. Trimming shortened V by 2 bases and J by 1 base, and 9 bases separated the two germline ends. CDR3 sequence: CASSQMGGSNQPQHF. The CDR3 region has the DNA TGTGCCAGCAGCCAAATGGGAGGGAGCAATCAGCCCCAGCATTTT.

The V call is TRBV7-9, the J call TRBJ1-4, with unresolved D. This CDR3 is 14 amino acids long. The germline CDR1 and CDR2 sequences are SEHNR and FQNEAQ (reference sequence). V lost 5 bases to trimming and J lost 5 bases, with 12 bases between them. Here the CDR3 DNA reads TGTGCCAGCAGCCCCGTGAATGAGAATGAAAAACTGTTTTTT. As protein: CASSPVNENEKLFF. Supplemented by reference TRBV7-9 and TRBJ1-4, the full variable domain reads DTGVSQNPRHKITKRGQNVTFRCDPISEHNRLYWYRQTLGQGPEFLTYFQNEAQLEKSRLLSDRFSAERPKGSFSTLEIQRTEQGDSAMYLCASSPVNENEKLFFGSGTQLSVL.

V gene TRBV9 combines with J gene TRBJ2-1, with 7 positions matching TRBD1. Germline loops: CDR1 SGDLS, CDR2 YYNGEE. The CDR3 sequence is 16 residues long. Germline trimming cut 0 bases from V and 4 bases from J; bases unmatched to any gene: 7. The CDR3 DNA follows: TGTGCCAGCAGCGTAGTTGAGGGGGCTCCGTACAATGAGCAGTTCTTC. Translating it yields CASSVVEGAPYNEQFF.

The CDR3, as DNA: TGCAGTGCTGGGGTACAAGAGACCCAGTACTTC. Its translation is CSAGVQETQYF. The chain has TRBV20-1 and TRBJ2-5; unclear D gene. Germline assignment: CDR1 DFQATT and CDR2 SNEGSKA (reference sequence). The CDR3 is 11 amino acids. V lost 5 bases to trimming and J lost 2 bases, with 6 bases between them.

This chain connects TRBV18 to TRBJ2-7; 8 bases agree with TRBD2. CDR3 size: 14 residues. Germline V gene lookup returns CDR1 KGHSH and CDR2 LQKENI. V was clipped by 5 bases and J by 1 base; unmatched bases: 4. This CDR3 is CASSGSSGSYEQYF. CDR3 coding DNA: TGTGCCAGCTCAGGATCTAGCGGGTCCTACGAGCAGTACTTC.

The V and J genes are TRBV5-4 and TRBJ1-6; D perhaps matches TRBD1 (5 bases). Germline V CDR1 and CDR2: SGHNT, YYREEE (reference sequence). CDR3 length: 14 residues. V was trimmed by 3 bases and J by 8 bases, leaving 12 bases between them. CDR3 loop: CASSWRGVDSPLHF. The CDR3 DNA reads TGTGCCAGCAGCTGGAGGGGAGTGGATTCACCCCTCCACTTT.

The V call is TRBV5-1, the J call TRBJ1-3, with D possibly being TRBD1 (6 bases). The germline V gene has CDR1 SGHRS and CDR2 YFSETQ. The CDR3 is made up of 16 amino acids. Trimming cost V 0 bases and J 3 bases, with 13 bases left between them. The CDR3 loop reads CASSLAGGAVGNTIYF. DNA of the CDR3: TGCGCCAGCAGCTTGGCCGGGGGGGCAGTTGGAAACACCATATATTTT.

The V and J genes are TRBV6-2 or TRBV6-3 and TRBJ1-2; D remains unclear. Per the germline V gene, CDR1 is MNHEY and CDR2 is SVGEGT. The length of the CDR3 is 14 residues. Trimming stripped 6 bases from V and 7 bases from J, with 18 bases between. The CDR3 spells CASSPHDPPGGYTF. The CDR3 bases are TGTGCCAGCAGCCCCCATGACCCCCCGGGTGGCTACACCTTC.

The V and J genes are TRBV24-1 and TRBJ2-2; no clear D gene. Trimming removed 4 bases at V and 4 bases at J, with 15 bases between. The CDR3 consists of 16 residues. The germline gives CDR1 KGHDR, CDR2 SFDVKD. The CDR3 is CATSDSRGRGTGELFF. CDR3 nucleotides: TGTGCCACCAGTGACTCCCGAGGCCGAGGCACCGGGGAGCTGTTTTTT.

The rearrangement links TRBV2 to TRBJ1-6; D is perhaps TRBD1 (6 bases). CDR1 and CDR2 (germline): SNHLY, FYNNEI. CDR3 length: 14 amino acids. V was cut by 7 bases and J by 9 bases, with 16 bases left in between. The CDR3 DNA is TGTGCCAGCAAGATTGGCAGGACAGCTTCACCCCTCCACTTT. It translates to CASKIGRTASPLHF.